The 27 T cell receptor beta chains below all came from one sample that was sequenced in a study of T cells expressing NK-cell markers. Following a re-call of the 5' RACE reads, TCRdb has one entry per CDR3 protein and lacks DNA. Its table lists about 260,000 distinct CDR3 sequences. Specimen: blood T cells: a sorted CD56 or NKG2C T cell subset, CD4+ or CD8+ T cells, or bulk PBMC T cells (not recorded which). Receptor source: a man between 18 and 35 years old in good health.

This chain uses TRBV7-9 with TRBJ1-2; the TRBD1 assignment by TCRdb is unverifiable without DNA. Germline V gene data show CDR1 as SEHNR and CDR2 as FQNEAQ (reference sequence). The CDR3 is 15 residues long. The CDR3 here is CASSLSGGSNYGYTF.

The genes are TRBV18 and TRBJ1-2; TCRdb lists TRBD1, though no DNA is available to test this call. The CDR3 length is 14 residues. The germline gives CDR1 KGHSH, CDR2 LQKENI. The chain's CDR3 is CASSDGQGMRGYTF. The full variable domain, completed using reference TRBV18 and TRBJ1-2, is NAGVMQNPRHLVRRRGQEARLRCSPMKGHSHVYWYRQLPEEGLKFMVYLQKENIIDESGMPKERFSAEFPKEGPSILRIQQVVRGDSAAYFCASSDGQGMRGYTFGSGTRLTVV.

This chain connects TRBV6-5 to TRBJ1-1; TCRdb selects TRBD1, and the lack of DNA leaves this call unchecked. This CDR3 is built from 14 residues. CDR1 MNHEY and CDR2 SVGAGI come from the germline V gene. Here the CDR3 reads CASIKGTGQFEAFF.

The V gene is TRBV11-3, the J gene TRBJ2-5. From germline, CDR1 is SGHNT and CDR2 YENEEA. The CDR3 length is 13 residues. The CDR3 here is CASSLYQQETQYF.

The V and J genes are TRBV7-2 and TRBJ2-1; TCRdb's D gene call, TRBD2, goes unchecked for lack of DNA. CDR1 SGHTA and CDR2 FQGNSA come from the germline V gene. CDR3 length: 16 residues. The CDR3 here is CASSWRRLSSYNEQFF.

The chain uses TRBV12-3 or TRBV12-4 and TRBJ1-3; the TRBD1 assignment by TCRdb is unverifiable without DNA. The CDR3 length is 16 residues. CDR3 protein: CASSLGSIWGGNTIYF.

This chain uses TRBV12-3 or TRBV12-4 with TRBJ1-4; absent DNA, TCRdb's TRBD1 call cannot be checked. This CDR3 contains 16 residues. The CDR3 spells CASSLMVGGTNEKLFF.

The chain is built from TRBV4-1 and TRBJ1-2; absent DNA, TCRdb's TRBD1 call cannot be checked. Germline V gene sequence: CDR1 MGHRA, CDR2 YSYEKL. The CDR3 has 16 residues. CDR3 residues: CASSQDFGQGEYGYTF.

CDR3 sequence: CASSRSDREFTEAFF. The chain employs TRBV12-3 or TRBV12-4 and TRBJ1-1; the TCRdb call, TRBD1, lacks DNA for checking. There are 15 residues in the CDR3.

V is TRBV12-3 or TRBV12-4 and J is TRBJ2-1. The CDR3 is 15 residues long. The CDR3 is CASSLLRQFNNEQFF.

The chain carries TRBV12-3 or TRBV12-4 and TRBJ2-3; TCRdb indicates TRBD2, and absent DNA this call remains unverified. CDR3 length: 15 residues. The CDR3 protein is CASSPLAGRTDTKYF.

The genes are TRBV5-1 and TRBJ2-1; no DNA is available, so the TRBD2 call from TCRdb remains unchecked. Looked up from germline, CDR1 is SGHRS and CDR2 is YFSETQ. The CDR3 runs to 14 residues. The CDR3 sequence is CASRGIGTNNEQFF.

The chain has TRBV6-4 and TRBJ2-3. CDR1 is MRHNA, CDR2 SNTAGT, per germline. The CDR3 covers 13 residues. The CDR3 loop is CASSDRYGDTQYF.

The chain uses TRBV6-1 and TRBJ1-5; lacking DNA, the TRBD1 call made by TCRdb goes unchecked. The CDR3 is 18 residues long. The germline V gene has CDR1 MNHNS and CDR2 SASEGT. CDR3 region: CASSPRTAPDLSGQPQHF.

The rearrangement uses TRBV6-2 or TRBV6-3 and TRBJ2-2; TCRdb proposes TRBD2, but this gene call is untestable without DNA. The V gene's germline CDR1 is MNHEY and CDR2 SVGEGT. The CDR3 totals 18 residues. CDR3 amino acids: CASSYKAGGPENTGELFF.

This chain joins TRBV4-1 and TRBJ2-7. This CDR3 spans 13 amino acids. Germline CDR1 is MGHRA and CDR2 is YSYEKL. CDR3 region: CASSQALNYEQYF.

The chain has TRBV7-9 and TRBJ2-7. Germline assignment: CDR1 SEHNR and CDR2 FQNEAQ (reference sequence). The CDR3 sequence is 12 residues long. This chain's CDR3 is CASRSNNYEQYF.

V is TRBV20-1 and J is TRBJ2-7. The V gene's germline CDR1 is DFQATT and CDR2 SNEGSKA (reference sequence). The CDR3 contains 14 residues. CDR3 residues: CSARSPALSYEQYF.

CDR3: CSAREGLSLTDTQYF. The chain couples TRBV20-1 to TRBJ2-3; there is no DNA to check the TCRdb D call of TRBD2. The CDR3 has 15 residues. The germline V gene encodes CDR1 DFQATT and CDR2 SNEGSKA (reference sequence).

V usage is TRBV29-1 and J usage is TRBJ2-7; TCRdb's assignment of TRBD1 cannot be checked, as there is no DNA. Germline CDR1 SQVTM, CDR2 ANQGSEA. This CDR3 spans 18 amino acids. The CDR3 reads CSVEEPGTGKGMSYEQYF.

CDR3 amino acids: CASSAGDRTDSGNTIYF. This chain links TRBV12-3 or TRBV12-4 with TRBJ1-3; TCRdb's D call, TRBD1, is unchecked because there is no DNA. The CDR3 spans 17 residues.

This chain links TRBV29-1 with TRBJ1-3; absent DNA, TCRdb's TRBD1 call cannot be checked. CDR1 SQVTM and CDR2 ANQGSEA come from the germline V gene. The CDR3 covers 13 residues. CDR3 sequence reads: CSVATGVGNTIYF.

The CDR3 protein is CASSQRPRTEAFF. The chain is built from TRBV12-3 or TRBV12-4 and TRBJ1-1. The CDR3 length is 13 residues.

The chain employs TRBV2 and TRBJ2-4. The CDR3 covers 13 residues. Germline CDR1 is SNHLY and CDR2 is FYNNEI. CDR3 sequence reads: CASSDAGKGIQYF.

This chain joins TRBV11-1 and TRBJ2-5; TCRdb outputs TRBD2, but without DNA this stays unchecked. The CDR3 is 18 amino acids. Germline loops: CDR1 SGHAT, CDR2 FQDESV (reference sequence). This CDR3 is CASSASSGRTGVGETQYF. Complete variable domain (other parts from reference TRBV11-1 and TRBJ2-5): EAEVAQSPRYKITEKSQAVAFWCDPISGHATLYWYRQILGQGPELLVQFQDESVVDDSQLPKDRFSAERLKGVDSTLKIQPAELGDSAMYLCASSASSGRTGVGETQYFGPGTRLLVL.

The chain employs TRBV28 and TRBJ1-1. This CDR3 comprises 15 residues. Germline V gives CDR1 MDHEN, CDR2 SYDVKM. The CDR3 spells CASSPHAGGDQEAFF.

The CDR3 protein is CSVGGDRGNIQYF. V and J are TRBV29-1 and TRBJ2-4; the TCRdb D gene call, TRBD1, has no DNA to confirm it. CDR1 and CDR2 from the germline V gene are SQVTM and ANQGSEA. The CDR3 is 13 amino acids.